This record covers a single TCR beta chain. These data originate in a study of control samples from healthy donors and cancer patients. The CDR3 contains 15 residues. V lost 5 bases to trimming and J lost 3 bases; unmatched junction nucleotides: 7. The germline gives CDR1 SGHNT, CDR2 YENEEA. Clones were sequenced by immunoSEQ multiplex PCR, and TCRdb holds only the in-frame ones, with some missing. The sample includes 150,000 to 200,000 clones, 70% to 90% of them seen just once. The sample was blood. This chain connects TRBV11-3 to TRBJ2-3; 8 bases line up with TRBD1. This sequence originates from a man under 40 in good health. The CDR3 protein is CASSPGGGRTDTQYF. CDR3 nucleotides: TGTGCCAGCAGCCCAGGGGGCGGGCGGACAGATACGCAGTATTTT.